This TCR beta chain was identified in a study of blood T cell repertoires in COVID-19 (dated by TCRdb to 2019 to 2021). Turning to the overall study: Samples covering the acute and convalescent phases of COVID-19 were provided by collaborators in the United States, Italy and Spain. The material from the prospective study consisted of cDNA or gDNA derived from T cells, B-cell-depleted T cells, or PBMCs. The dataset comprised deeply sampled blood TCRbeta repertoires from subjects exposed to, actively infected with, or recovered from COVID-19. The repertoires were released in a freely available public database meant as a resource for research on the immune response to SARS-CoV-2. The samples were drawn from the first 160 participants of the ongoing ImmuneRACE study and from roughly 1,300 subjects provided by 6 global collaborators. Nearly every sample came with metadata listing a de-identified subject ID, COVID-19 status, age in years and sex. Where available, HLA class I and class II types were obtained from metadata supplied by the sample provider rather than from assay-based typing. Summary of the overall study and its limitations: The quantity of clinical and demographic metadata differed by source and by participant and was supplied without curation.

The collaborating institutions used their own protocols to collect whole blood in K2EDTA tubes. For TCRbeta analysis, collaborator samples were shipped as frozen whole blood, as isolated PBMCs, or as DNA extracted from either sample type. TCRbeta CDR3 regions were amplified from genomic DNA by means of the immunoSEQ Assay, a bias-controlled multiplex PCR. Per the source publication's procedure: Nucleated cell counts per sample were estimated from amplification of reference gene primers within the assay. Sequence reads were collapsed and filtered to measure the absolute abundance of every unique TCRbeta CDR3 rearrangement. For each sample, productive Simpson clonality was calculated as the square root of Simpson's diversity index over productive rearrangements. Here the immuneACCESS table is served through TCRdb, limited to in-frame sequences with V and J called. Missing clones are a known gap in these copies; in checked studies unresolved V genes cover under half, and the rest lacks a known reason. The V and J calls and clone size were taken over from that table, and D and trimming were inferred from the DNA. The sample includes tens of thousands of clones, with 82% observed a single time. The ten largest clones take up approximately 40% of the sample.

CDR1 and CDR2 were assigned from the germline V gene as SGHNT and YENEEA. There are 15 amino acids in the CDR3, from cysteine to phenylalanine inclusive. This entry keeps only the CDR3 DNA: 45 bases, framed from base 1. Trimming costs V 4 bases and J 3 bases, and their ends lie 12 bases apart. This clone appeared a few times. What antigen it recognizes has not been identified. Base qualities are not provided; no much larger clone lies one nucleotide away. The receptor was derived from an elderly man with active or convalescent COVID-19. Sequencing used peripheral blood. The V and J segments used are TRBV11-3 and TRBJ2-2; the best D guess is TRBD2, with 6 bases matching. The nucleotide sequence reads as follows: TGTGCCAGCAGCTCCTTCCGGGACTACACCGGGGAGCTGTTTTTT. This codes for CASSSFRDYTGELFF.